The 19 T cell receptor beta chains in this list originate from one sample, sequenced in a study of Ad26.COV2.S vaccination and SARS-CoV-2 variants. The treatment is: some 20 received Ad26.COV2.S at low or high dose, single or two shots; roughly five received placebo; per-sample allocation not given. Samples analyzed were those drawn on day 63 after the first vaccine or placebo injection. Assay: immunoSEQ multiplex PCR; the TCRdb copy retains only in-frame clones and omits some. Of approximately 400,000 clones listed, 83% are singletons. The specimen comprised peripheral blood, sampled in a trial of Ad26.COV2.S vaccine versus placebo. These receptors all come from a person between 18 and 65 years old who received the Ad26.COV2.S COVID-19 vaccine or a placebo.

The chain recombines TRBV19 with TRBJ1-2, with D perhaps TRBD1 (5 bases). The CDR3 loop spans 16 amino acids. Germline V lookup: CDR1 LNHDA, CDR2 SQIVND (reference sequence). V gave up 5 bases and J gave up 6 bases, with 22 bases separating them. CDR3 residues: CASSFIRDARIHGYTF. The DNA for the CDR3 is TGTGCCAGTAGTTTCATACGGGACGCACGGATTCATGGCTACACCTTC.

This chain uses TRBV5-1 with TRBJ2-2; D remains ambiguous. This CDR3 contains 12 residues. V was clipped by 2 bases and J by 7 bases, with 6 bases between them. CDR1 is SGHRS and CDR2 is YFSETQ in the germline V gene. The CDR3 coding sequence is TGCGCCAGCAGCTTCGACGGCGGGGAGCTGTTTTTT. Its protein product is CASSFDGGELFF.

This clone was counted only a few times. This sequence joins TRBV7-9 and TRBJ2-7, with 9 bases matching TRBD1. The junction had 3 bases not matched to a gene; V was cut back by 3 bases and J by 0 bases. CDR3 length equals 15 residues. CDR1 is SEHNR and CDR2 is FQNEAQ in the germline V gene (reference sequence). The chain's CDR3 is CASSFDRGSSYEQYF. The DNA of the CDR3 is TGTGCCAGCAGCTTTGACAGGGGGTCCTCCTACGAGCAGTACTTC.

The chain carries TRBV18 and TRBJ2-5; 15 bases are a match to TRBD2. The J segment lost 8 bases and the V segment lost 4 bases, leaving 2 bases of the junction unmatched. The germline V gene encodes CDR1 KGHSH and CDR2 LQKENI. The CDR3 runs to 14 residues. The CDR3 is CASSRTSGGETQYF. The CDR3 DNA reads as TGTGCCAGCTCACGGACTAGCGGGGGGGAAACCCAGTACTTC.

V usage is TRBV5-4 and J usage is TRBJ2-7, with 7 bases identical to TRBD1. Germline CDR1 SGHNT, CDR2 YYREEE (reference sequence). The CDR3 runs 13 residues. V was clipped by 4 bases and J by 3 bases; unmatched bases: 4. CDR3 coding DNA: TGTGCCAGCAGCCCCGGGACAGTCTACGAGCAGTACTTC. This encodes CASSPGTVYEQYF.

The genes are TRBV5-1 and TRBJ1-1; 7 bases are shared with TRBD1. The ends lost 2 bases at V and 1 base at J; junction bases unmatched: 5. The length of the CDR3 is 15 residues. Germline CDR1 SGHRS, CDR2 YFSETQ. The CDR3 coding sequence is TGCGCCAGCAGCTTTAGTAACAGGGGGAACACTGAAGCTTTCTTT. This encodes CASSFSNRGNTEAFF.

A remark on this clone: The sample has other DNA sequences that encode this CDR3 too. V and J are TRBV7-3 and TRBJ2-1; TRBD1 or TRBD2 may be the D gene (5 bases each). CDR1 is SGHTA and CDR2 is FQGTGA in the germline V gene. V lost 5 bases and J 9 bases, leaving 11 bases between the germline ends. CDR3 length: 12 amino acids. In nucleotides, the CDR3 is TGTGCCAGCAGCACCCGGGGCGGTGAGCAGTTCTTC. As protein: CASSTRGGEQFF.

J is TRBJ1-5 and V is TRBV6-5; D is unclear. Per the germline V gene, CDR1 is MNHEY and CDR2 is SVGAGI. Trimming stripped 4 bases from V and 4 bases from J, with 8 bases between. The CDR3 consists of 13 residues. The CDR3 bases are TGTGCCAGCAGTTGGACCGGGAATCAGCCCCAGCATTTT. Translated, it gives CASSWTGNQPQHF.

CDR3 in DNA: TGTGCCAGCAGTGGGCGGATCGGGTCAAATTCACCCCTCCACTTT. Encoded protein: CASSGRIGSNSPLHF. This chain uses TRBV2 with TRBJ1-6, with D uncertain. V was cut by 4 bases and J by 7 bases, with 14 bases left in between. The CDR3 covers 15 residues. The V gene's germline CDR1 is SNHLY and CDR2 FYNNEI.

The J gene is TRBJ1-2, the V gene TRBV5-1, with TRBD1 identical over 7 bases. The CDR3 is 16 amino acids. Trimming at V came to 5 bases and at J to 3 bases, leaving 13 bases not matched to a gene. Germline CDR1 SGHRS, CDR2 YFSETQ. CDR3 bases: TGCGCCAGCAGTTATCTACAGGGGAGAACGGACTATGGCTACACCTTC. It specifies CASSYLQGRTDYGYTF.

CDR3 nucleotides: TGTGCCAGCAGCCCTTCTTATGCGGGGCAAGAGACCCAGTACTTC. Amino acid sequence: CASSPSYAGQETQYF. The rearrangement links TRBV11-2 to TRBJ2-5; the D gene is possibly TRBD2 (6 bases). The CDR3 extends over 15 amino acids. Germline CDR1 SGHAT, CDR2 FQNNGV. Trimming pared 5 bases from V and 2 bases from J, leaving 15 bases between.

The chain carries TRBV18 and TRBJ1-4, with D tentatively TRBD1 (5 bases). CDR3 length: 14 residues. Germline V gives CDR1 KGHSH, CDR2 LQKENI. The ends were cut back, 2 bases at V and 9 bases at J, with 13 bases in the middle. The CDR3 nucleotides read TGTGCCAGCTCACCATCCTTCGGGGGAAAAAAACTGTTTTTT. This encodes CASSPSFGGKKLFF.

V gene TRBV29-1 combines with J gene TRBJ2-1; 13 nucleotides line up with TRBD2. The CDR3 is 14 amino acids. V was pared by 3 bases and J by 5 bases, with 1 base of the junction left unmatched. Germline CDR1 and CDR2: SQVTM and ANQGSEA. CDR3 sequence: CSVEGTSGDNEQFF. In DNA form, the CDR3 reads TGCAGCGTTGAGGGGACTAGCGGGGACAATGAGCAGTTCTTC.

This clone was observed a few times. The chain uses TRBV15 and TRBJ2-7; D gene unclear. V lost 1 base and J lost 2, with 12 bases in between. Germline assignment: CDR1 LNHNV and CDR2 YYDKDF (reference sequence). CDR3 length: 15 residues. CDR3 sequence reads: CATSRAGTMAYEQYF. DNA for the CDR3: TGTGCCACCAGCAGAGCGGGCACGATGGCCTACGAGCAGTACTTC.

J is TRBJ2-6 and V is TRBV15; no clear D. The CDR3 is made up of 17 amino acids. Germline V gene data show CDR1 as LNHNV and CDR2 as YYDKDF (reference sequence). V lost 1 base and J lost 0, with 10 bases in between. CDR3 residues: CATSRGNLLSGANVLTF. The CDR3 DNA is TGTGCCACCAGCAGAGGGAATCTCCTCTCTGGGGCCAACGTCCTGACTTTC.

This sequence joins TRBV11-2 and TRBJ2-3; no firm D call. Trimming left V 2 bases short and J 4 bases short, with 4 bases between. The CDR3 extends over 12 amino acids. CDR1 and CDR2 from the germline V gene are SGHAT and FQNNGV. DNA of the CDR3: TGTGCCAGCAGCTTACGACCAGATACGCAGTATTTT. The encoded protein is CASSLRPDTQYF.

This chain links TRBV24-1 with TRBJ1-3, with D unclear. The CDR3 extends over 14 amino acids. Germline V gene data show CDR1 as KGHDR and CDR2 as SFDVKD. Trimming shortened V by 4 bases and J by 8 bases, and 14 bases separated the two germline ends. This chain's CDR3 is CATSEGGRADTIYF. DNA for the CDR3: TGTGCCACCAGTGAAGGTGGTCGGGCAGACACCATATATTTT.

CDR3 DNA: TGCAGTGCTAGTTTAGGAGGCTCCTACGAGCAGTACTTC. Its translation: CSASLGGSYEQYF. The chain is built from TRBV20-1 and TRBJ2-7, with D possibly being TRBD2 (5 bases). Germline CDR1 DFQATT, CDR2 SNEGSKA (reference sequence). The CDR3 runs to 13 residues. The V and J ends lost 3 bases and 0 bases respectively, with 9 bases between them.

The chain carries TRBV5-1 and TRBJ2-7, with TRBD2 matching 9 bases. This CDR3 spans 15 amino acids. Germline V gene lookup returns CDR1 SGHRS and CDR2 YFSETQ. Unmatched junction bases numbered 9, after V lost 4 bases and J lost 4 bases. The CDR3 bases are TGCGCCAGCAGCAAAACTAGCGGGCTTCTTTACGAGCAGTACTTC. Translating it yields CASSKTSGLLYEQYF.